Listed below are T cell receptor beta chains from one sample, sequenced in a study of Graves' ophthalmopathy and Graves' hyperthyroidism. Each CDR3 protein is one row after TCRdb ran MiXCR on the multiplex PCR reads. The top ten clones hold around 3.1% of a sample with about 420,000 distinct CDR3 sequences, roughly 21% of them seen once. Material for sequencing was peripheral blood. These TCRs come from a woman in her late teens or twenties with stable Graves' hyperthyroidism. CDR3s leave out the opening cysteine and the closing phenylalanine or tryptophan. The D gene is left open where the match is weak. Clone size, where shown, is once, few, many, or a class for clones that have expanded.

V	D	size	J	CDR3
TRBV20-1	TRBD2	.	TRBJ2-4	SATPQLAAVKNIQY
TRBV12-3/TRBV12-4	TRBD2	many	TRBJ2-5	ASSLDQALAGQETQY
TRBV7-6	TRBD1	.	TRBJ2-5	ASSLVGGAGETQY
TRBV28	.	many	TRBJ2-7	ASRPRLGLGEQY
TRBV6-4	TRBD2	many	TRBJ2-2	ASSPFLTSEPLSTGELF
TRBV18	.	many	TRBJ1-1	ASSKAGTGRAEAF
TRBV12-3/TRBV12-4	TRBD1	many	TRBJ1-1	ASSTQDRGNTEAF
TRBV27	.	.	TRBJ1-2	ATLGTGRNYGYT
TRBV27	TRBD1	many	TRBJ1-1	ASSPIPTGVSNTEAF
TRBV28	.	many	TRBJ2-4	ASSLYARAKNIKY
TRBV5-1	.	many	TRBJ2-7	ASSLNPSAHEQY
TRBV6-2/TRBV6-3	.	many	TRBJ2-2	ASSYSPETGELF
TRBV6-2/TRBV6-3	.	many	TRBJ2-6	ASSYSEVPGANVLT
TRBV6-1	.	many	TRBJ2-3	ASSELTDTQY
TRBV12-3/TRBV12-4	.	many	TRBJ1-5	ASSLRNSNQPQH
TRBV20-1	.	few	TRBJ2-4	SARGQWLNIQY
TRBV19	TRBD2	few	TRBJ2-4	ASRNTGLAGVGLAKNIQY
TRBV7-8	.	many	TRBJ2-7	ASSPRYEQY
TRBV6-1	TRBD1	.	TRBJ1-2	ASSERGDIGTVYGYT
TRBV6-5	.	many	TRBJ2-7	ASSYSSLDLSSYEQY
TRBV2	.	many	TRBJ1-2	ASREGQSYGYT
TRBV19	.	many	TRBJ2-5	ASSITGDGTQY
TRBV5-1	.	many	TRBJ1-5	ASSLDAGGNQPQH
TRBV27	.	many	TRBJ2-5	ASSLGRLFRETQY
TRBV25-1	.	few	TRBJ1-6	ASSGTDPGGPPLH
TRBV9	.	.	TRBJ1-2	ASSAPLEGGNYGYT
TRBV6-5	.	many	TRBJ2-4	ASSYSAGYKGNIQY
TRBV6-5	TRBD2	many	TRBJ2-2	ASKREGANTGELF
TRBV19	TRBD1	.	TRBJ2-2	ASSNRDRATGELF
TRBV12-3/TRBV12-4	.	many	TRBJ1-1	ASSFRRILRDSNTEAF
TRBV20-1	TRBD2	many	TRBJ2-2	SARPTSGRGTGELF
TRBV6-5	TRBD1	.	TRBJ2-7	ASVVTGSGEQY
TRBV10-3	TRBD1	many	TRBJ1-3	AISESVPGQGIRHTIY
TRBV4-1	.	many	TRBJ2-5	ASTLSALGSKKETQY
TRBV12-3/TRBV12-4	.	.	TRBJ1-1	ASKLGRGAF
TRBV2	.	many	TRBJ2-7	ASSDGPPYEQY
TRBV5-1	TRBD1	many	TRBJ1-1	ASSPSGGNTEAF
TRBV6-5	.	many	TRBJ1-1	ASSYPGVWLEGEAF
TRBV11-1	TRBD1	many	TRBJ2-7	ASSPIFGTASYEQY
TRBV9	.	many	TRBJ2-5	ASSLSGRETQY
TRBV28	.	many	TRBJ2-5	ASSFGAAWETQY
TRBV6-1	.	many	TRBJ1-2	ASSEGGVYGYT
TRBV20-1	.	.	TRBJ2-5	SAQGPDQETQY
TRBV4-1	TRBD2	few	TRBJ2-1	ASSQDPMTSGSINEQF
TRBV20-1	.	many	TRBJ2-5	SAAGVQETQY
TRBV24-1	.	.	TRBJ1-1	ATSDRGVGTEAF
TRBV6-1	.	few	TRBJ1-3	ASSDTGSSGNTIY
TRBV12-3/TRBV12-4	TRBD2	.	TRBJ2-7	ASSHGTSMYGTY
TRBV6-2/TRBV6-3	.	few	TRBJ1-2	ASSIRDENLYGYT
TRBV25-1	TRBD2	many	TRBJ2-5	ASSEYRPSGYETQY
TRBV5-1	.	many	TRBJ1-1	ASSLILAGHHTEAF